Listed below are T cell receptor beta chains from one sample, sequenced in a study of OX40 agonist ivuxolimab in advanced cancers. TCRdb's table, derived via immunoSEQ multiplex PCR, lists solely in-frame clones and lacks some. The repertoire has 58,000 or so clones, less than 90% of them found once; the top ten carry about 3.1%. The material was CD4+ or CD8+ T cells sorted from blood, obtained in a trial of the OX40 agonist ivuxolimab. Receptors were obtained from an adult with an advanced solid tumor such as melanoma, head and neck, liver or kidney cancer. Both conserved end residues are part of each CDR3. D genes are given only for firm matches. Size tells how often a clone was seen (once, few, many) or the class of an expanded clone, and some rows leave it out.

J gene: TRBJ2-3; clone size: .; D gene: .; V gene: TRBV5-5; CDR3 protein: CASSLAFGDTQYF; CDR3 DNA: TGTGCCAGCAGCTTGGCTTTCGGAGATACGCAGTATTTT
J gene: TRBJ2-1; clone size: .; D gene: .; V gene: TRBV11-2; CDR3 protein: CASSPRGGSYNEQFF; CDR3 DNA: TGTGCCAGCAGCCCCCGAGGAGGGTCCTACAATGAGCAGTTCTTC
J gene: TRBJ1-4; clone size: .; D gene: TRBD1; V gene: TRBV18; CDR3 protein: CASSQTGGENEKLFF; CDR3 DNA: TGTGCCAGCTCCCAAACAGGGGGTGAAAATGAAAAACTGTTTTTT
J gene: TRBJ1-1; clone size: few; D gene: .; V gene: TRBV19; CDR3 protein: CASTPYNLNEAFF; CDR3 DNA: TGTGCCAGTACCCCTTATAATCTGAATGAAGCTTTCTTT
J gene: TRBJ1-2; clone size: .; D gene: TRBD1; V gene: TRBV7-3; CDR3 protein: CASSSQGSGQLGYGYTF; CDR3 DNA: TGTGCCAGCAGCTCCCAAGGATCGGGACAGCTGGGGTATGGCTACACCTTC
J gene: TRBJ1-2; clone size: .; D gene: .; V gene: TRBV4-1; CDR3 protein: CASSDPDWSYGYTF; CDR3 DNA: TGCGCCAGCAGCGACCCGGACTGGAGCTATGGCTACACCTTC
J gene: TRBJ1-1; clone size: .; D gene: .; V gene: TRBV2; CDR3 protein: CASSESEGGTEAFF; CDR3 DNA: TGTGCCAGCAGTGAAAGTGAAGGGGGCACTGAAGCTTTCTTT
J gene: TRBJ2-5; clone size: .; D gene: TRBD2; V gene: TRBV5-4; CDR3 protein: CASSRWTSGGAVGETQYF; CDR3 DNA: TGTGCCAGCAGCCGCTGGACTAGCGGGGGGGCAGTAGGAGAGACCCAGTACTTC
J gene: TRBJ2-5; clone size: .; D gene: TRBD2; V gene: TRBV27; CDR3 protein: CASSLSGTSQETQYF; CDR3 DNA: TGTGCCAGCAGTTTAAGCGGGACTAGTCAAGAGACCCAGTACTTC
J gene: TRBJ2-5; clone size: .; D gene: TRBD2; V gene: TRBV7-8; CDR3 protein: CASSALAGAQETQYF; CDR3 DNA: TGTGCCAGCAGCGCGCTAGCGGGGGCCCAAGAGACCCAGTACTTC
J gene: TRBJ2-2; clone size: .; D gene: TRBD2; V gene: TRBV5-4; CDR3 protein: CASSLRTSGVTGELFF; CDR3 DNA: TGTGCCAGCAGCCTAAGGACTAGCGGGGTGACCGGGGAGCTGTTTTTT